This is a list of T cell receptor beta chains from one sample in a study of cytomegalovirus exposure and HLA in healthy donors. Sequenced by immunoSEQ multiplex PCR; TCRdb stores in-frame clones only, minus some. The profile shows some 220,000 clones, over 75% of them singletons. Source material: PBMCs. The receptors here all came from a boy younger than 18 in good health and CMV-seronegative. Both conserved end residues are part of each CDR3. The D gene is left open where the match is weak. Clone size appears in some rows only: once, few, many, or a class for an expanded clone.

v_call	cdr3_length	clone_size	j_call	d_call	cdr3_aa	cdr3_nt
TRBV19	13	once	TRBJ1-2	-	CASSISAGVGYTF	TGTGCCAGTAGTATCTCCGCAGGGGTCGGCTACACCTTC
TRBV7-8	14	-	TRBJ1-6	-	CASSLRTDNSPLHF	TGTGCCAGCAGCTTGAGGACAGATAATTCACCCCTCCACTTT
TRBV9	14	-	TRBJ2-7	-	CASSVGGGDSEQYF	TGTGCCAGCAGCGTGGGAGGAGGGGACTCCGAGCAGTACTTC
TRBV14	12	-	TRBJ1-1	-	CASSQGGTEAFF	TGTGCCAGCAGCCAGGGGGGAACTGAAGCTTTCTTT
TRBV30	12	-	TRBJ2-5	TRBD1	CAWSLGQGTQYF	TGTGCCTGGAGTTTGGGACAGGGCACCCAGTACTTC
TRBV5-1	16	-	TRBJ2-3	TRBD2	CASSLETSGPTDTQYF	TGCGCCAGCAGCTTGGAAACTAGCGGTCCCACAGATACGCAGTATTTT
TRBV7-6	20	-	TRBJ2-3	TRBD2	CASSLPTGTSGGPSTDTQYF	TGTGCCAGCAGCCTACCAACCGGGACTAGCGGGGGGCCAAGTACAGATACGCAGTATTTT
TRBV6-6	14	-	TRBJ1-6	TRBD1	CASSYPQGNSPLHF	TGTGCCAGCAGTTACCCACAGGGGAATTCACCCCTCCACTTT
TRBV4-2	15	few	TRBJ2-1	TRBD1	CASSLGQGTDNEQFF	TGTGCCAGCAGCCTAGGACAGGGGACTGATAATGAGCAGTTCTTC
TRBV11-2	15	-	TRBJ2-3	-	CASSHQRRGTDTQYF	TGTGCCAGCAGCCACCAGCGGAGAGGCACAGATACGCAGTATTTT
TRBV5-1	17	-	TRBJ1-1	TRBD1	CASSLDRGWAGGNEAFF	TGCGCCAGCAGCTTGGACAGAGGTTGGGCAGGGGGCAATGAAGCTTTCTTT
TRBV10-3	16	-	TRBJ2-3	TRBD2	CAITDNQRGQTDTQYF	TGTGCCATCACCGACAACCAGCGGGGGCAAACAGATACGCAGTATTTT
TRBV19	15	-	TRBJ1-1	-	CASSITGTQNTEAFF	TGTGCCAGTAGTATCACAGGTACCCAGAACACTGAAGCTTTCTTT
TRBV15	15	-	TRBJ2-5	TRBD2	CATSKTGGFIQTQYF	TGTGCCACCAGCAAAACCGGGGGGTTCATACAGACCCAGTACTTC